Presented here are 27 T cell receptor beta chains from one specimen sequenced in a study of a mutant IDH1 vaccine in newly diagnosed glioma. Time point in this sample: baseline, week 1 (first vaccination visit). The treatment is: pre-vaccination baseline after standard-of-care therapy. Clones were read by immunoSEQ multiplex PCR, and TCRdb kept only the in-frame ones, dropping some. The sample shows 75,000 to 100,000 clones, 85% to 90% of them seen only once. Material: PBMCs, obtained from a glioma patient treated with radiotherapy, temozolomide or both. These TCRs come from a woman in her 50s with glioma.

The V gene is TRBV27, the J gene TRBJ1-1, with TRBD1 as a possible D gene (5 bases). The CDR3 runs 14 residues. The V and J ends lost 6 bases and 0 bases respectively, with 11 bases between them. The germline gives CDR1 MNHEY, CDR2 SMNVEV (reference sequence). Written as DNA, the CDR3 is TGTGCCAGCAGCACGCGGGGGATGAACACTGAAGCTTTCTTT. Its protein product is CASSTRGMNTEAFF.

This chain links TRBV28 with TRBJ1-5; D remains ambiguous. CDR3 size: 16 residues. Germline CDR1 and CDR2: MDHEN and SYDVKM. With 3 bases removed from V and 0 bases from J, the gap between germline ends came to 12 bases. CDR3 DNA: TGTGCCAGCAGTTTGGAGGCCCATTATAGCAATCAGCCCCAGCATTTT. Amino acid sequence: CASSLEAHYSNQPQHF.

Written as DNA, the CDR3 is TGTGCCATCAGTGAGAGAGGCGGGAGGTCGAACACCGGGGAGCTGTTTTTT. It encodes CAISERGGRSNTGELFF. The chain uses TRBV10-3 and TRBJ2-2; 8 bases align to TRBD2. The ends lost 2 bases at V and 0 bases at J; junction bases unmatched: 5. This CDR3 has 17 amino acids. In germline, CDR1 is ENHRY, CDR2 SYGVKD.

J is TRBJ2-2 and V is TRBV27, with D unclear. Trimming removed 2 bases at V and 1 base at J, with 5 bases between. Germline V gene sequence: CDR1 MNHEY, CDR2 SMNVEV (reference sequence). The CDR3 is 14 residues long. The CDR3: CASSLAGNTGELFF. CDR3 nucleotide sequence: TGTGCCAGCAGTTTAGCCGGGAACACCGGGGAGCTGTTTTTT.

This clone was seen more than once but under ten times. The V and J genes are TRBV11-1 and TRBJ2-5; D is possibly TRBD1 or TRBD2 (5 bases each). Trimming shortened V by 5 bases and J by 5 bases, and 15 bases separated the two germline ends. Germline values: CDR1 SGHAT, CDR2 FQDESV (reference sequence). This CDR3 comprises 14 residues. The CDR3 DNA follows: TGTGCCAGCAGCCAGTGGGACCGCGGGGAGACCCAGTACTTC. Protein sequence: CASSQWDRGETQYF.

The rearrangement uses TRBV10-3 and TRBJ2-7; the D gene could be TRBD1 or TRBD2 (5 bases each). The V end was cut by 0 bases, the J end by 1 base, with 10 bases between. This CDR3 has 15 amino acids. From germline, CDR1 is ENHRY and CDR2 SYGVKD. This CDR3 is CAISESWGGSYEQYF. Written as DNA, the CDR3 is TGTGCCATCAGTGAGTCGTGGGGCGGGTCCTACGAGCAGTACTTC.

V usage is TRBV7-2 and J usage is TRBJ2-7, with 7 bases lining up with TRBD2. The CDR3 totals 14 residues. Losses at the gene ends were 2 bases for V and 2 bases for J; bases not matched to a gene: 3. Germline-derived CDR1 and CDR2 are SGHTA and FQGNSA. The CDR3 is CASSLQRGPYEQYF. CDR3 in DNA: TGTGCCAGCAGCTTACAGCGGGGTCCCTACGAGCAGTACTTC.

The chain is built from TRBV11-2 and TRBJ2-5, with D possibly being TRBD1 (6 bases). The germline gives CDR1 SGHAT, CDR2 FQNNGV. Trimming stripped 2 bases from V and 4 bases from J, with 17 bases between. The CDR3 runs to 16 residues. The CDR3 loop is CASSLPVGAGGETQYF. The CDR3 region has the DNA TGTGCCAGCAGCTTACCTGTGGGGGCTGGGGGAGAGACCCAGTACTTC.

The chain joins TRBV5-6 to TRBJ1-2; TRBD1 is a possible D gene (6 bases). Germline V lookup: CDR1 SGHDT, CDR2 YYEEEE. V was trimmed by 0 bases and J by 3 bases, leaving 12 bases between them. The CDR3 sequence is 15 residues long. The CDR3 region is CASSLAGDTYYGYTF. As DNA, the CDR3 is TGTGCCAGCAGCTTGGCCGGGGACACCTACTATGGCTACACCTTC.

The CDR3 DNA follows: TGCGCCAGCAGCCAAGGTCTCCAGGGTAACTATGGCTACACCTTC. Translated, it gives CASSQGLQGNYGYTF. The rearrangement joins TRBV4-1 to TRBJ1-2, with a weak D call TRBD1 (5 bases). Between the trimmed V and J ends, which lost 1 base and 1 base, there was a span of 10 bases. Germline V gene sequence: CDR1 MGHRA, CDR2 YSYEKL. The CDR3 length is 15 residues.

The gene calls are TRBV10-2 and TRBJ1-5; D remains ambiguous. CDR1 WSHSY and CDR2 SAAADI come from the germline V gene. CDR3 size: 14 residues. Trimming cost V 5 bases and J 2 bases, with 10 bases left between them. The CDR3 nucleotides read TGCGCCAGCAGTTGGGCAATGGGCAATCAGCCCCAGCATTTT. Translated: CASSWAMGNQPQHF.

The V call is TRBV28, the J call TRBJ2-1; 7 bases map to TRBD2. Germline CDR1 is MDHEN and CDR2 is SYDVKM. The length of the CDR3 is 15 residues. CDR3 residues: CASYGRGGTTNEQFF. The CDR3 DNA follows: TGTGCATCCTACGGTCGTGGCGGGACTACTAATGAGCAGTTCTTC.

The chain links TRBV4-1 to TRBJ2-5, with a possible D match to TRBD1 (7 bases). Trimming left V 4 bases short and J 2 bases short, with 11 bases between. From germline, CDR1 is MGHRA and CDR2 YSYEKL. This CDR3 has 14 amino acids. DNA for the CDR3: TGCGCCAGCAGCCCGCCAGGGGGGCAAGAGACCCAGTACTTC. Protein product: CASSPPGGQETQYF.

V and J are TRBV9 and TRBJ2-7; 12 nucleotides match TRBD2. This CDR3 is 16 amino acids long. CDR1 and CDR2 from the germline V gene are SGDLS and YYNGEE. The J segment lost 6 bases and the V segment lost 3 bases, leaving 10 bases of the junction unmatched. The CDR3 protein is CASSEGAASGRGEQYF. CDR3 nucleotide sequence: TGTGCCAGCAGCGAGGGGGCGGCTAGCGGGAGGGGCGAGCAGTACTTC. The whole variable domain, remainder taken from reference TRBV9 and TRBJ2-7, is DSGVTQTPKHLITATGQRVTLRCSPRSGDLSVYWYQQSLDQGLQFLIQYYNGEERAKGNILERFSAQQFPDLHSELNLSSLELGDSALYFCASSEGAASGRGEQYFGPGTRLTVT.

This clone was counted a single time. The CDR3, as DNA: TGTGCCTGGAGTGGGTGGGGTAGCACAGATACGCAGTATTTT. This gives the protein CAWSGWGSTDTQYF. V usage is TRBV30 and J usage is TRBJ2-3; D gene uncertain. Germline loops: CDR1 GTSNPN, CDR2 SVGIG (reference sequence). V was shortened by 1 base and J by 0 bases, with 8 bases between the two germline ends. The CDR3 is 14 amino acids.

The chain carries TRBV7-6 and TRBJ2-7; D not resolved. V was cut by 4 bases and J by 3 bases, with 10 bases left in between. This CDR3 is built from 13 residues. Germline V CDR1 and CDR2: SGHVS, FNYEAQ. CDR3 region: CASSSLGHYEQYF. Written as DNA, the CDR3 is TGTGCCAGCAGCTCCCTCGGCCACTACGAGCAGTACTTC.

The J gene is TRBJ2-5, the V gene TRBV5-1, with TRBD2 matching over 15 bases. The trim removed 5 bases at V and 5 bases at J, leaving 10 bases unmatched. CDR1 is SGHRS, CDR2 YFSETQ, per germline. The CDR3 is 17 residues long. The CDR3 sequence is CASRQDAGLAGGETQYF. The DNA of the CDR3 is TGCGCCAGCAGGCAGGACGCCGGACTAGCGGGAGGGGAGACCCAGTACTTC.

This sequence joins TRBV5-1 and TRBJ2-2, with 15 bases aligning to TRBD2. The CDR3 sequence is 18 residues long. Germline V CDR1 and CDR2: SGHRS, YFSETQ. V shed 5 bases, J shed 3 bases, and the junction held 8 bases outside the gene matches. The CDR3 region is CASRRWTSGRADTGELFF. In nucleotides, the CDR3 is TGCGCCAGCAGACGCTGGACTAGCGGGAGGGCCGACACCGGGGAGCTGTTTTTT.

V is TRBV6-5 and J is TRBJ1-2; 7 positions match TRBD1. The CDR3 is made up of 12 amino acids. The germline V gene encodes CDR1 MNHEY and CDR2 SVGAGI. V lost 5 bases and J lost 8; bases outside the gene matches: 5. The CDR3 protein is CASSPQGRGYTF. For the CDR3, the DNA is TGTGCCAGCAGTCCACAGGGGAGAGGCTACACCTTC.

The CDR3 spells CAWSVDGGPGRVAFF. The CDR3 DNA follows: TGTGCCTGGAGTGTAGATGGTGGTCCTGGGAGGGTAGCTTTCTTT. The chain uses TRBV30 and TRBJ1-1; D is unclear. The V gene lost 0 bases and the J gene lost 10 bases, with 21 bases spanning the gap. There are 15 residues in the CDR3. Germline values: CDR1 GTSNPN, CDR2 SVGIG (reference sequence).

V is TRBV4-2 and J is TRBJ1-1; no clear D. Germline-derived CDR1 and CDR2 are LGHNA and YNFKEQ. This CDR3 comprises 15 residues. Trimming removed 3 bases at V and 4 bases at J, with 15 bases between. Written as DNA, the CDR3 is TGTGCCAGCAGCCAGAGGCACCCCGGGTCCACTGAAGCTTTCTTT. It yields the protein CASSQRHPGSTEAFF.

This clone was counted only a few times. J is TRBJ2-5 and V is TRBV5-1, with D perhaps TRBD1 (5 bases). CDR1 and CDR2 from the germline V gene are SGHRS and YFSETQ. Trimming took off 0 bases at V and 2 bases at J, with 14 bases between the two ends. CDR3 length equals 16 residues. The CDR3 spells CASSLAGLGEQETQYF. DNA of the CDR3: TGCGCCAGCAGCTTGGCCGGGCTAGGGGAACAAGAGACCCAGTACTTC.

The chain carries TRBV19 and TRBJ1-3; D remains unclear. Trimming removed 3 bases at V and 0 bases at J, with 12 bases between. Germline V lookup: CDR1 LNHDA, CDR2 SQIVND (reference sequence). The CDR3 is 16 residues long. CDR3 coding DNA: TGTGCCAGTAGTATGTTGGCGACTAGCTCTGGAAACACCATATATTTT. As protein: CASSMLATSSGNTIYF.

The CDR3 DNA reads TGTGCCAGCAGAGGACAGTTAGTCTCTGGAAACACCATATATTTT. It translates to CASRGQLVSGNTIYF. The rearrangement uses TRBV2 and TRBJ1-3, with D tentatively TRBD1 (6 bases). The CDR3 extends over 15 amino acids. Germline V gives CDR1 SNHLY, CDR2 FYNNEI. The germline V and J ends were trimmed by 6 bases and 0 bases, with 12 bases remaining between them.

J is TRBJ2-1 and V is TRBV6-6; TRBD2 is a possible D gene (6 bases). Germline V gives CDR1 MNHNY, CDR2 SVGAGI (reference sequence). Trimming stripped 4 bases from V and 9 bases from J, with 16 bases between. The CDR3 runs 14 residues. The CDR3 is CASSSGVPHVEQFF. The CDR3 DNA is TGTGCCAGCAGTTCGGGAGTCCCGCACGTTGAGCAGTTCTTC.

This chain connects TRBV11-2 to TRBJ2-1; TRBD2 agrees at 7 bases. Trimming took 5 bases from V and 7 from J; bases not matched to a gene: 5. Germline V gives CDR1 SGHAT, CDR2 FQNNGV. There are 13 residues in the CDR3. The CDR3 loop reads CASSRGRGNEQFF. The CDR3 nucleotides are TGTGCCAGCAGCCGCGGGCGGGGGAATGAGCAGTTCTTC. The full variable domain, in which reference TRBV11-2 and TRBJ2-1 provide the parts outside the CDR3, is EAGVAQSPRYKIIEKRQSVAFWCNPISGHATLYWYQQILGQGPKLLIQFQNNGVVDDSQLPKDRFSAERLKGVDSTLKIQPAKLEDSAVYLCASSRGRGNEQFFGPGTRLTVL.

The chain couples TRBV6-5 to TRBJ2-1, with TRBD2 matching over 7 bases. This CDR3 has 14 residues. V was pared by 3 bases and J by 10 bases, with 9 bases of the junction left unmatched. Germline lookup yields CDR1 MNHEY and CDR2 SVGAGI. CDR3 loop: CASSYRREGYEQFF. In DNA, the CDR3 is TGTGCCAGCAGTTATAGGAGGGAGGGCTACGAGCAGTTCTTC.